This TCR beta chain was sequenced in a study of CD8 T cells in ankylosing spondylitis. The CDR3 consists of 15 residues. The J segment lost 0 bases and the V segment lost 2 bases, leaving 4 bases of the junction unmatched. CDR1 and CDR2 (germline): SGHRS, YFSETQ. Study findings and constraints: A motif in TCR beta, a set of under ten highly homologous variants, appeared characteristic of ankylosing spondylitis blood.

This clonotype has a count of ten or more. Its target is unknown. Quantitative barcoded 5'-RACE was used to prepare TCR beta libraries. TCRdb re-derived calls from the 5' RACE reads in MiXCR, one entry per CDR3 protein. In the table there are about 160,000 distinct CDR3 sequences, roughly 18% of which are singletons. This chain connects TRBV5-1 to TRBJ2-5; 7 bases match TRBD1. The TCR originated in a male donor with ankylosing spondylitis or in good health (not recorded which). Sequencing was performed on blood, either unsorted or a sorted T cell fraction (not recorded which). CDR3 in amino acids: CASSLIDRDQETQYF. The DNA for the CDR3 is TGCGCCAGCAGCTTAATTGACAGGGACCAAGAGACCCAGTACTTC.